One TCR beta chain is described in this entry. The data are from a study of control samples from healthy donors and cancer patients. Germline CDR1 and CDR2: LNHDA and SQIVND (reference sequence). CDR3 length equals 13 residues. Trimming at V came to 6 bases and at J to 5 bases, leaving 2 bases not matched to a gene. Profiling relied on immunoSEQ multiplex PCR, and the TCRdb table lists in-frame clones only, not all of them. Here the sample spans around 30,000 clones, approximately 94% being singletons. The receptor was derived from a man aged 60 to 69 in good health. The V and J genes are TRBV19 and TRBJ1-5, with TRBD1 matching over 9 bases. The material sequenced was blood. In DNA, the CDR3 is TGTGCCAGTAGCCGGACAGGGGATCAGCCCCAGCATTTT. Translating it yields CASSRTGDQPQHF.